These 29 T cell receptor beta chains came from one sample sequenced in a study of T cell responses to AZD1222 COVID-19 vaccine. Sequencing was performed with immunoSEQ multiplex PCR; in TCRdb, only in-frame clones are kept and a portion is missing. The data contain some 130,000 clones, approximately 91% of them singletons. The sample consisted of peripheral blood, taken on day 0 of AZD1222 vaccination. The receptors here all came from an adult in good health.

This chain uses TRBV5-8 with TRBJ2-2; D remains unclear. V gave up 4 bases and J gave up 1 base, with 14 bases separating them. Looked up from germline, CDR1 is SGHTS and CDR2 is YDEGEE. The CDR3 runs 16 residues. In DNA form, the CDR3 reads TGTGCCAGCAGCCAGGTTGGTCCCATGAACACCGGGGAGCTGTTTTTT. Protein product: CASSQVGPMNTGELFF.

In the case of this clone: The same CDR3 is also encoded by other DNA sequences in this sample. This chain joins TRBV5-1 and TRBJ1-2, with D unclear. The CDR3 extends over 14 amino acids. In germline, CDR1 is SGHRS, CDR2 YFSETQ. V was pared by 0 bases and J by 2 bases, with 8 bases between. The CDR3 DNA is TGCGCCAGCAGCTTGGCGGGTGGGAACTATGGCTACACCTTC. Translating it yields CASSLAGGNYGYTF.

This clone is a singleton in its sample. The rearrangement joins TRBV6-5 to TRBJ1-4; 7 positions match TRBD1. This CDR3 has 14 amino acids. Germline V CDR1 and CDR2: MNHEY, SVGAGI. J was trimmed by 4 bases and V by 4 bases; bases with no gene match: 3. CDR3 nucleotides: TGTGCCAGCAGTTCCGGGACAGATAATGAAAAACTGTTTTTT. Translated: CASSSGTDNEKLFF.

The chain is built from TRBV9 and TRBJ1-2; 8 bases are a match to TRBD1. The V segment lost 4 bases and the J segment 6 bases; nucleotides outside the gene matches: 8. CDR3 length equals 14 residues. In germline, CDR1 is SGDLS, CDR2 YYNGEE. This CDR3 is CASSTRQGMDGYTF. The CDR3 bases are TGTGCCAGCAGCACTCGACAGGGGATGGATGGCTACACCTTC.

The rearrangement uses TRBV6-6 and TRBJ1-1, with a possible D match to TRBD1 (6 bases). The germline V gene has CDR1 MNHNY and CDR2 SVGAGI (reference sequence). The CDR3 spans 17 residues. Trimming took off 5 bases at V and 0 bases at J, with 19 bases between the two ends. Here the CDR3 DNA reads TGTGCCAGCAGTCGACAGGCCTCTCTCTCGATGAACACTGAAGCTTTCTTT. Its protein product is CASSRQASLSMNTEAFF.

The CDR3 spells CASKQGDIRGQPQHF. The DNA for the CDR3 is TGTGCCAGCAAACAGGGGGACATTCGGGGACAGCCCCAGCATTTT. The chain recombines TRBV28 with TRBJ1-5; 8 bases align to TRBD1. Germline V lookup: CDR1 MDHEN, CDR2 SYDVKM. J lost 7 bases, V lost 7 bases, and 12 bases had no gene match. The CDR3 is made up of 15 amino acids.

The chain combines TRBV29-1 with TRBJ2-6; D ambiguous. The CDR3 has 13 residues. V dropped 3 bases and J dropped 0 bases, with 3 bases sitting between them. Germline V gene lookup returns CDR1 SQVTM and CDR2 ANQGSEA. The CDR3 DNA follows: TGCAGCGTTGACATCTCTGGGGCCAACGTCCTGACTTTC. Translated: CSVDISGANVLTF.

V and J are TRBV4-3 and TRBJ1-6, with a tentative D call TRBD1 (5 bases). CDR3 length: 14 residues. Germline CDR1 and CDR2: LGHNA and YSLEER. Trimming left V 3 bases short and J 10 bases short, with 13 bases between. The CDR3 DNA follows: TGCGCCAGCAGCCACTTAGGGGTGGGGTCACCCCTCCACTTT. It specifies CASSHLGVGSPLHF.

This clone is a singleton in its sample. The CDR3 region is CASSPPRDYRTDTQYF. The CDR3 region has the DNA TGTGCCAGCTCACCACCGAGGGACTACCGAACAGATACGCAGTATTTT. The chain couples TRBV18 to TRBJ2-3; 7 nucleotides line up with TRBD2. CDR1 KGHSH and CDR2 LQKENI come from the germline V gene. V shed 0 bases, J shed 3 bases, and the junction held 6 bases outside the gene matches. This CDR3 has 16 residues.

V and J are TRBV12-5 and TRBJ1-1, with D maybe TRBD1 (6 bases). Trimming removed 8 bases from V and 1 base from J, with 17 bases in between. Germline-derived CDR1 and CDR2 are LGHNT and FRNRAP. The CDR3 covers 15 residues. The CDR3 bases are TGTGCTAGTCGGTCTCAGGGGTTGGGGAACACTGAAGCTTTCTTT. Translating gives CASRSQGLGNTEAFF.

V is TRBV28 and J is TRBJ1-1, with 9 bases fitting TRBD1. This CDR3 has 11 amino acids. Germline loops: CDR1 MDHEN, CDR2 SYDVKM. V lost 10 bases, J lost 5 bases, and 2 bases stayed unmatched. This CDR3 reads CATTGGTEAFF. As DNA, the CDR3 is TGTGCCACGACAGGGGGTACTGAAGCTTTCTTT.

The chain links TRBV7-6 to TRBJ2-7; either TRBD1 or TRBD2 may supply D (5 bases each). V shed 1 base and J shed 0 bases, with 7 bases lying between them. The CDR3 is 14 amino acids. The germline gives CDR1 SGHVS, CDR2 FNYEAQ. CDR3 in amino acids: CASSLVGDSYEQYF. CDR3 bases: TGTGCCAGCAGCTTAGTGGGGGACTCCTACGAGCAGTACTTC.

The chain combines TRBV24-1 with TRBJ2-5, with D maybe TRBD2 (6 bases). V was clipped by 2 bases and J by 7 bases, with 16 bases between them. This CDR3 comprises 15 residues. Germline V gene data show CDR1 as KGHDR and CDR2 as SFDVKD. The CDR3 coding sequence is TGTGCCACCAGTGATTCCTCCCGGGGGTCAGGGACCCAGTACTTC. Protein product: CATSDSSRGSGTQYF.

The J gene is TRBJ2-3, the V gene TRBV6-2 or TRBV6-3; 8 bases align to TRBD2. The CDR3 consists of 15 residues. CDR1 is MNHEY and CDR2 is SVGEGT in the germline V gene. V shed 2 bases, J shed 9 bases, and the junction held 10 bases outside the gene matches. CDR3 nucleotide sequence: TGTGCCAGCAGTTACCCGGGACTAGGCAGAAGCACGCAGTATTTT. Translation: CASSYPGLGRSTQYF.

This chain links TRBV5-5 with TRBJ1-6; 12 bases are a match to TRBD1. After removal of 4 bases from V and 10 bases from J, the junction contained 9 bases not matched to a gene. The CDR3 extends over 16 amino acids. Germline values: CDR1 SGHKS, CDR2 YYEKEE (reference sequence). The chain's CDR3 is CASSLYGTGGDSPLHF. CDR3 sequence (DNA): TGTGCCAGCAGCCTATACGGGACAGGGGGCGACTCACCCCTCCACTTT. Supplemented by reference TRBV5-5 and TRBJ1-6, the full variable domain reads DAGVTQSPTHLIKTRGQQVTLRCSPISGHKSVSWYQQVLGQGPQFIFQYYEKEERGRGNFPDRFSARQFPNYSSELNVNALLLGDSALYLCASSLYGTGGDSPLHFGNGTRLTVT.

This chain uses TRBV7-9 with TRBJ1-1; TRBD1 might be the D (6 bases). The CDR3 runs to 13 residues. Germline lookup yields CDR1 SEHNR and CDR2 FQNEAQ (reference sequence). Trimming removed 5 bases from V and 8 bases from J, with 15 bases in between. The CDR3 DNA reads as TGTGCCAGCAGCCTTTTAAAGGGACACGAAGCTTTCTTT. Its translation: CASSLLKGHEAFF.

The chain is built from TRBV6-5 and TRBJ2-1; TRBD1 is a possible D gene (6 bases). The CDR3 is 11 residues long. Deletions cut 7 bases from V and 8 bases from J, with 9 bases between. Germline CDR1 is MNHEY and CDR2 is SVGAGI. The CDR3 region is CASTGGYEQFF. The CDR3 DNA follows: TGTGCCAGCACTGGGGGCTATGAGCAGTTCTTC.

The chain joins TRBV3-1 (or the pseudogene TRBV3-2) to TRBJ1-2; a possible D gene is TRBD1 (5 bases). The germline V and J ends were trimmed by 0 bases and 7 bases, with 12 bases remaining between them. The CDR3 spans 14 residues. Germline CDR1 and CDR2: LGHDT and YNNKEL (reference sequence). In DNA form, the CDR3 reads TGTGCCAGCAGCCAAGATAGGGGCCGCGGTGGCTACACCTTC. Its translation is CASSQDRGRGGYTF.

The chain carries TRBV11-2 and TRBJ2-2; the D gene is possibly TRBD1 (6 bases). The CDR3 extends over 15 amino acids. Germline V gene lookup returns CDR1 SGHAT and CDR2 FQNNGV. V was shortened by 7 bases and J by 6 bases, with 18 bases between the two germline ends. The CDR3: CASTPGTLLAGELFF. CDR3 DNA sequence: TGTGCCAGCACTCCCGGGACACTCTTGGCCGGGGAGCTGTTTTTT. Drawing the rest from reference TRBV11-2 and TRBJ2-2, the complete variable domain is EAGVAQSPRYKIIEKRQSVAFWCNPISGHATLYWYQQILGQGPKLLIQFQNNGVVDDSQLPKDRFSAERLKGVDSTLKIQPAKLEDSAVYLCASTPGTLLAGELFFGEGSRLTVL.

This rearrangement joins TRBV2 to TRBJ1-1, with D possibly matching TRBD1 (5 bases). The V end lost 5 bases, the J end lost 0 bases, and 16 bases lay between the germline ends. CDR1 and CDR2 (germline): SNHLY, FYNNEI. CDR3 length: 16 amino acids. CDR3 region: CASSLKGRQMNTEAFF. The CDR3 nucleotides are TGTGCCAGCAGTTTAAAGGGGCGGCAGATGAACACTGAAGCTTTCTTT.

This clone showed up just once. The chain uses TRBV6-5 and TRBJ2-7; 8 bases are a match to TRBD1. The V and J ends lost 2 bases and 1 base, in that order; junction bases with no gene match: 7. The CDR3 extends over 16 amino acids. Germline V gene lookup returns CDR1 MNHEY and CDR2 SVGAGI. The CDR3 DNA is TGTGCCAGCAGTTACGCCTGGACAGGGAGATCCTACGAGCAGTACTTC. This translates into CASSYAWTGRSYEQYF.

This chain links TRBV12-3 or TRBV12-4 with TRBJ1-5, with D uncertain. Trimming pared 3 bases from V and 6 bases from J, leaving 6 bases between. The CDR3 runs 12 residues. DNA for the CDR3: TGTGCCAGCAGTTTGCCGAGTCAGCCCCAGCATTTT. Residues: CASSLPSQPQHF.

This clone has a single count. V is TRBV6-4 and J is TRBJ1-6; D unresolved. The length of the CDR3 is 15 residues. V dropped 7 bases and J dropped 3 bases, with 13 bases sitting between them. Germline-derived CDR1 and CDR2 are MRHNA and SNTAGT. CDR3 bases: TGTGCCAGCAAGCAGGATCCCCTCTATAATTCACCCCTCCACTTT. Its translation: CASKQDPLYNSPLHF.

The chain combines TRBV30 with TRBJ2-7; D tentatively reads TRBD1 or TRBD2 (5 bases each). The germline V gene encodes CDR1 GTSNPN and CDR2 SVGIG (reference sequence). The V gene lost 3 bases and the J gene lost 0 bases, with 12 bases spanning the gap. The CDR3 is 14 residues long. The DNA for the CDR3 is TGTGCCTGGAGCGGGGCGGAGAGCTCCTACGAGCAGTACTTC. This translates into CAWSGAESSYEQYF. Full variable domain (rest looked up from reference TRBV30 and TRBJ2-7): SQTIHQWPATLVQPVGSPLSLECTVEGTSNPNLYWYRQAAGRGLQLLFYSVGIGQISSEVPQNLSASRPQDRQFILSSKKLLLSDSGFYLCAWSGAESSYEQYFGPGTRLTVT.

This clone has just a few counts. The J gene is TRBJ1-1, the V gene TRBV6-2 or TRBV6-3; D ambiguous. Germline assignment: CDR1 MNHEY and CDR2 SVGEGT. The CDR3 is 14 amino acids. Trimming stripped 6 bases from V and 0 bases from J, with 11 bases between. Here the CDR3 DNA reads TGTGCCAGCAGCCCTGGACGGTTGAACACTGAAGCTTTCTTT. It encodes CASSPGRLNTEAFF.

The chain joins TRBV6-5 to TRBJ2-5; the D gene is possibly TRBD2 (5 bases). Trimming removed 6 bases from V and 9 bases from J, with 17 bases in between. This CDR3 is built from 13 residues. Per germline, CDR1 MNHEY and CDR2 SVGAGI. The CDR3 DNA is TGTGCCAGCAGCCACGGGGAGACCCAGGCCCAGTACTTC. It yields the protein CASSHGETQAQYF.

The chain carries TRBV11-2 and TRBJ1-2, with a weak D call TRBD1 (5 bases). Per the germline V gene, CDR1 is SGHAT and CDR2 is FQNNGV. Trimming cost V 5 bases and J 0 bases, with 16 bases left between them. The CDR3 is 16 residues long. The CDR3 DNA reads TGTGCCAGCAGCCTTGACGGGGCCTATACTAACTATGGCTACACCTTC. It codes for CASSLDGAYTNYGYTF.

V and J are TRBV5-6 and TRBJ2-2; D is tentatively TRBD1 or TRBD2 (5 bases each). V lost 2 bases to trimming and J lost 3 bases, with 11 bases between them. CDR1 and CDR2 (germline): SGHDT, YYEEEE. The CDR3 covers 15 residues. CDR3 protein: CASSFGQGDTGELFF. CDR3 DNA: TGTGCCAGCAGCTTTGGCCAGGGAGACACCGGGGAGCTGTTTTTT.

V and J are TRBV24-1 and TRBJ1-2; a possible D gene is TRBD1 (6 bases). Germline V gene data show CDR1 as KGHDR and CDR2 as SFDVKD. V was cut by 2 bases and J by 7 bases, with 10 bases left in between. This CDR3 is 13 amino acids long. CDR3: CATSDSQGFGYTF. The CDR3 DNA reads TGTGCCACCAGTGATTCGCAGGGGTTTGGCTACACCTTC.